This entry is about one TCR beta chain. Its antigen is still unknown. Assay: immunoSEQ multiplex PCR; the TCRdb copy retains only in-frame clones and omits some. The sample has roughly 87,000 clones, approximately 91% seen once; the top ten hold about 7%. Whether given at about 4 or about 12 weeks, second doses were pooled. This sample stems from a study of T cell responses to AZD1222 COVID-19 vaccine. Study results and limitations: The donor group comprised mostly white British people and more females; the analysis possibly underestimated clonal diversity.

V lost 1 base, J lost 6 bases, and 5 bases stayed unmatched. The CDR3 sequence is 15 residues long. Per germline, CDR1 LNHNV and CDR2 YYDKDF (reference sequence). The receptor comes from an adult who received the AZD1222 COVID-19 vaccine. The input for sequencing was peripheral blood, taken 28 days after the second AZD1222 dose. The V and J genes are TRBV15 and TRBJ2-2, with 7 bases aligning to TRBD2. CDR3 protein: CATSRVGEGPGELFF. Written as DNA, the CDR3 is TGTGCCACCAGCAGAGTTGGGGAGGGGCCCGGGGAGCTGTTTTTT.